The rows below give T cell receptor beta chains drawn from one sample of a study of somatic reversion in DOCK8 deficiency. Using its own MiXCR run on the multiplex PCR reads, TCRdb lists one record per CDR3 protein. The sample yields some 4,100 distinct CDR3 sequences, under 25% seen once. Sequenced material: peripheral blood. The receptors were gathered from a human donor in good health. Both conserved end residues are trimmed from each CDR3.

ASSFAGGGGTEAF	TRBV7-9	TRBJ1-1
ASSQADRAGANVLT	TRBV4-2	TRBJ2-6
ATYLTSGYEQY	TRBV24-1	TRBJ2-7
ASSISPQPSGNTIY	TRBV19	TRBJ1-3
ASSLIGRYEQY	TRBV5-4	TRBJ2-7
AISESEGTGANVLT	TRBV10-3	TRBJ2-6
ASSQDPSGGGLTYEQY	TRBV3-1	TRBJ2-7
ASSFVSGVSYEQY	TRBV5-1	TRBJ2-7
ASSPTTSGNTIY	TRBV5-6	TRBJ1-3
ASSEALSGGEKLF	TRBV2	TRBJ1-4
AWSGGGGNQPQH	TRBV30	TRBJ1-5
ASDGGRVTEAL	TRBV6-6	TRBJ1-1
ASSYRQGGVNEKLF	TRBV4-1	TRBJ1-4
ASRGTGAVSPLH	TRBV28	TRBJ1-6
ASSDHGYDKNTEAF	TRBV10-1	TRBJ1-1
ASSLGQGMRTEAF	TRBV12-3/TRBV12-4	TRBJ1-1
ASGRDYNKPQH	TRBV9	TRBJ1-5
ASSLQAPYSNQPQH	TRBV27	TRBJ1-5
ASSPEGQFWATEAF	TRBV5-4	TRBJ1-1
ASSPWGASGNSPLH	TRBV27	TRBJ1-6
ASRRGQNPSGNTIY	TRBV6-6	TRBJ1-3
ASSQGTGGNNSPLH	TRBV3-1	TRBJ1-6
ASSEGVHGYT	TRBV2	TRBJ1-2
ASSQEQVNTEAF	TRBV7-2	TRBJ1-1
ASRLDRGETEAF	TRBV5-1	TRBJ1-1
ASIGTYNSPLH	TRBV25-1	TRBJ1-6
SAKVITEAF	TRBV20-1	TRBJ1-1
SAREPPPTTEQY	TRBV20-1	TRBJ2-7
ASRGLNTEAF	TRBV9	TRBJ1-1
SVTPYASYT	TRBV20-1	TRBJ1-2
ASTLPLGRENYGYT	TRBV28	TRBJ1-2
ASRSPEQHEQY	TRBV6-6	TRBJ2-7
ASSTAGGADYGYT	TRBV19	TRBJ1-2
ASSETGISTEAF	TRBV6-1	TRBJ1-1
ASSGMTGRMNTEAF	TRBV5-4	TRBJ1-1
ASSFDPSGANVLT	TRBV5-1	TRBJ2-6
ASSGGEGQPQH	TRBV12-3/TRBV12-4	TRBJ1-5
ASSIAHRAYNQPQH	TRBV19	TRBJ1-5
ASSWHPGQGTGELF	TRBV11-1	TRBJ2-2
ASTPQGPTEQY	TRBV6-6	TRBJ2-7
ASSLTGGMNRGEAF	TRBV5-1	TRBJ1-1
AINRDINQPQH	TRBV10-3	TRBJ1-5
SAKDSFAHEQY	TRBV20-1	TRBJ2-7
ASSKGEKNTEAF	TRBV7-9	TRBJ1-1
ASSDMAGGNQPQH	TRBV6-1	TRBJ1-5
SASKDRGLSPLH	TRBV20-1	TRBJ1-6
ASSWLAGGGYEQY	TRBV5-1	TRBJ2-7
ASSFVGGYGYT	TRBV11-2	TRBJ1-2
ASRQGQGPYEQY	TRBV19	TRBJ2-7
AWSVDMNTEAF	TRBV30	TRBJ1-1
ASSLAGTEAF	TRBV7-9	TRBJ1-1
ASGPGGRAGELF	TRBV7-9	TRBJ2-2
ASSYLDRGDEPQH	TRBV6-6	TRBJ1-5
ASSLGSGGVSEQY	TRBV7-9	TRBJ2-7
AVRTGEKLF	TRBV19	TRBJ1-4
ASSVGVTGQRVNYGYT	TRBV5-1	TRBJ1-2
ASSAGDRGSPLH	TRBV5-6	TRBJ1-6